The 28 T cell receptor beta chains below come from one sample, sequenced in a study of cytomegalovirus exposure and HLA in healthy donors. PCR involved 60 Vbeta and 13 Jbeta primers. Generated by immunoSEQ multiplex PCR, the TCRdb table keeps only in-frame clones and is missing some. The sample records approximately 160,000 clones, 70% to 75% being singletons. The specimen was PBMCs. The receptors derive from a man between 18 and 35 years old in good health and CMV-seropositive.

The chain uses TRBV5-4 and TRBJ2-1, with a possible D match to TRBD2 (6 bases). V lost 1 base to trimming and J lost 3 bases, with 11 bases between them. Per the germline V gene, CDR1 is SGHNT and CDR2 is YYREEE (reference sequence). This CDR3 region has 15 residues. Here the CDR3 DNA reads TGTGCCAGCAGCTTGTCTAGCGCGGGCTACAATGAGCAGTTCTTC. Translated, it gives CASSLSSAGYNEQFF.

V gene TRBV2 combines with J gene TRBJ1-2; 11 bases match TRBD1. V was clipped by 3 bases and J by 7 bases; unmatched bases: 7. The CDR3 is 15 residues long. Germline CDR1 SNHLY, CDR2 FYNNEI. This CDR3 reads CASSERTGGAGGYTF. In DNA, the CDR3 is TGTGCCAGCAGTGAGCGGACAGGGGGCGCAGGTGGCTACACCTTC.

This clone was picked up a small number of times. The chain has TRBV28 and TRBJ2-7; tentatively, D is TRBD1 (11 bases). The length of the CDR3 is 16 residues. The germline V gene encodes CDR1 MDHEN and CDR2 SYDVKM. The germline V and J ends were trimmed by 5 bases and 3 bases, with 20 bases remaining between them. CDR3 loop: CASSGQGASGSYEQYV. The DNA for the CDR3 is TGTGCCAGCAGTGGACAGGGGGCTAGCGGGAGCTACGAGCAGTACGTC.

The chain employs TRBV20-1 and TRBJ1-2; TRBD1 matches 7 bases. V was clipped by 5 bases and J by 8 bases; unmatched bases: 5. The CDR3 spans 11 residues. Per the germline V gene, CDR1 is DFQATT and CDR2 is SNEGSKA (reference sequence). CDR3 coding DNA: TGCAGTGCTCAAACAGGGGAGGGCTACACCTTC. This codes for CSAQTGEGYTF.

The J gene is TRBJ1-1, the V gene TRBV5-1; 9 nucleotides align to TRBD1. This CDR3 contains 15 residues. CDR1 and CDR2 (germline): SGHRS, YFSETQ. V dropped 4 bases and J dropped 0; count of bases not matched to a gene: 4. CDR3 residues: CASSIGTGMNTEAFF. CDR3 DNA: TGCGCCAGCAGCATTGGGACAGGGATGAACACTGAAGCTTTCTTT.

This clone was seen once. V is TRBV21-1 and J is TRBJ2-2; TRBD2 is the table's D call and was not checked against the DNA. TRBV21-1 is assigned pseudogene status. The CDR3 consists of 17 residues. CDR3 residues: CASSKGLAGGNTGELFF. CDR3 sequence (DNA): TGTGCCAGCAGCAAGGGGCTAGCGGGAGGCAACACCGGGGAGCTGTTTTTT.

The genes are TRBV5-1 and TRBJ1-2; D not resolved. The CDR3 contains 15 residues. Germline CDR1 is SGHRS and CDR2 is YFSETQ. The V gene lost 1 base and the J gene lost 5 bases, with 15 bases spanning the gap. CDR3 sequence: CASSLSTDPGYGYTF. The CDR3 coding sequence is TGCGCCAGCAGCTTGAGTACGGATCCCGGGTATGGCTACACCTTC.

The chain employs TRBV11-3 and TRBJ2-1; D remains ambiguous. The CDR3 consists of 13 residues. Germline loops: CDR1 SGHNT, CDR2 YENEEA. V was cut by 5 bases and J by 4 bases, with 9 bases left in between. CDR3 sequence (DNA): TGTGCCAGCAGCATCCCGACTTACAATGAGCAGTTCTTC. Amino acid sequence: CASSIPTYNEQFF.

CDR3 sequence (DNA): TGTGCCAGCAGCTTGGGGGGGCCCTCCTACGAGCAGTACGTC. Translation: CASSLGGPSYEQYV. V and J are TRBV7-8 and TRBJ2-7; D might be TRBD2 (7 bases). Germline CDR1 reads SGHVS; CDR2 reads FQNEAQ. CDR3 length: 14 amino acids. With 3 bases removed from V and 0 bases from J, the gap between germline ends came to 9 bases.

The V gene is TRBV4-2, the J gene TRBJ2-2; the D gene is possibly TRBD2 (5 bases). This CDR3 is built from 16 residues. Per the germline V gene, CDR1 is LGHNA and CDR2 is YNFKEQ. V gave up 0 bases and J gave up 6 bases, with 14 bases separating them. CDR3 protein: CASSQDSVPYPGELFF. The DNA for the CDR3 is TGTGCCAGCAGCCAAGATAGCGTGCCTTATCCCGGGGAGCTGTTTTTT.

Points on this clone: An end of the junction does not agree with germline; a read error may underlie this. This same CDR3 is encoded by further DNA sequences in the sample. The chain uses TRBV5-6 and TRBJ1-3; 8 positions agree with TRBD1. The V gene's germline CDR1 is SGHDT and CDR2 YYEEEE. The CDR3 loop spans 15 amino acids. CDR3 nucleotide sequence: TGTGCTAGCAGCTCCATAGACAGGGGTGGAAACACCATATATTTT. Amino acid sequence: CASSSIDRGGNTIYF.

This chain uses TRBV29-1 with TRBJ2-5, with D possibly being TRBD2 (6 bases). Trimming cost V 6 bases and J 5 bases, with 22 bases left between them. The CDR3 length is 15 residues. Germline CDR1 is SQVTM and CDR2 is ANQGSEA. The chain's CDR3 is CSVVPGLHSWETQYF. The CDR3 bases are TGCAGCGTCGTCCCGGGACTCCACTCATGGGAGACCCAGTACTTC.

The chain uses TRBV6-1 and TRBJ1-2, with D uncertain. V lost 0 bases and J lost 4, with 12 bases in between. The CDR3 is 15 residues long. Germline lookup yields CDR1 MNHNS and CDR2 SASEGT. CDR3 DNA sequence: TGTGCCAGCAGTGAAGCGCTTTATCGGGGCTATGGCTACACCTTC. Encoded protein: CASSEALYRGYGYTF.

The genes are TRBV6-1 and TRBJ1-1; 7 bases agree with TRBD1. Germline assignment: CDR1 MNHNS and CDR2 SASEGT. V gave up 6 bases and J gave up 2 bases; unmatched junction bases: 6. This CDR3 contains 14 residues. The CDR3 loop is CASSRQGYNTEAFF. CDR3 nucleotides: TGTGCCAGCAGCAGACAGGGCTATAACACTGAAGCTTTCTTT.

This CDR3 reads CASSRQIRGDWDQPQHF. The CDR3 DNA sequence: TGTGCCAGTAGTCGGCAAATTCGGGGGGATTGGGATCAGCCCCAGCATTTT. J is TRBJ1-5 and V is TRBV19, with D possibly TRBD1 on 5 matching bases. V was shortened by 5 bases and J by 5 bases, with 22 bases between the two germline ends. The CDR3 is made up of 17 amino acids. Germline V gene data show CDR1 as LNHDA and CDR2 as SQIVND (reference sequence).

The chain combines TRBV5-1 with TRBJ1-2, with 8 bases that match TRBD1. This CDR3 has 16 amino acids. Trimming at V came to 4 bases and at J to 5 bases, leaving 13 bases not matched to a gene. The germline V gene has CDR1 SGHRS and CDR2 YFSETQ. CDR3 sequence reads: CASSPDSDRVQYGYTF. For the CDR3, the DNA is TGCGCCAGCAGCCCGGATTCGGACAGGGTGCAATATGGCTACACCTTC.

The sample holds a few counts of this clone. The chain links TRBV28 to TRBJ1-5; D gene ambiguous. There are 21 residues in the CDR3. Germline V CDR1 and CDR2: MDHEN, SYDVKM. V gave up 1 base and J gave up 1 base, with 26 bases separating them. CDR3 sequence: CASSLYGLKRSYGGSNQPQHF. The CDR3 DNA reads TGTGCCAGCAGTTTATACGGACTCAAGCGGTCCTACGGCGGGAGCAATCAGCCCCAGCATTTT. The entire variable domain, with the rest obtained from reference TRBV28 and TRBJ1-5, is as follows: DVKVTQSSRYLVKRTGEKVFLECVQDMDHENMFWYRQDPGLGLRLIYFSYDVKMKEKGDIPEGYSVSREKKERFSLILESASTNQTSMYLCASSLYGLKRSYGGSNQPQHFGDGTRLSIL.

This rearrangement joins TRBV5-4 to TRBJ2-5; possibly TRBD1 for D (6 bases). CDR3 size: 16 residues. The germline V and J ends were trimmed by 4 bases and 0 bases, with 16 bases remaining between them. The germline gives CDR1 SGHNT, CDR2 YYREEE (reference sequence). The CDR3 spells CASSLTGTTYQETQYF. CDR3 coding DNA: TGTGCCAGCAGCCTTACCGGGACAACGTACCAAGAGACCCAGTACTTC.

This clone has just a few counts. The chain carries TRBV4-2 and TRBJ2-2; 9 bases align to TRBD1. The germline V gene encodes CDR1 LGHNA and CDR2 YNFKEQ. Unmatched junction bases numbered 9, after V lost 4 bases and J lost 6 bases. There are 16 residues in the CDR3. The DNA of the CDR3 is TGTGCCAGCAGCCCCTTGACGGACAGGGGAGCCGGGGAGCTGTTTTTT. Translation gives CASSPLTDRGAGELFF.

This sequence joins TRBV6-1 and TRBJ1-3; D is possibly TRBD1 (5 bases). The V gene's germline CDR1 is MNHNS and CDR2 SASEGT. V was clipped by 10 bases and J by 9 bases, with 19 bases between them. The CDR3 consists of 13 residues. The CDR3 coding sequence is TGTGCCACCACTGAGGGGAGTATCGGCACCATATATTTT. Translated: CATTEGSIGTIYF.

The CDR3 here is CASSLKLAGFSTDTQYF. The CDR3 bases are TGTGCCAGCAGCTTGAAACTAGCGGGGTTCAGCACAGATACGCAGTATTTT. The chain joins TRBV5-4 to TRBJ2-3; 10 bases are shared with TRBD2. CDR1 is SGHNT and CDR2 is YYREEE in the germline V gene (reference sequence). V dropped 1 base and J dropped 0; count of bases not matched to a gene: 5. The length of the CDR3 is 17 residues.

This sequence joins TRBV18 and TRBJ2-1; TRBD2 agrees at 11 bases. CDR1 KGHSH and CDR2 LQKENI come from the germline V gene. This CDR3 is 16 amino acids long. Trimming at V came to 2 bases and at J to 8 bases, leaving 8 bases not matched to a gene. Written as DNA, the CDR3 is TGTGCCAGCTCACCAATAACTAGCGGGAGTTGGGATGAGCAGTTCTTC. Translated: CASSPITSGSWDEQFF.

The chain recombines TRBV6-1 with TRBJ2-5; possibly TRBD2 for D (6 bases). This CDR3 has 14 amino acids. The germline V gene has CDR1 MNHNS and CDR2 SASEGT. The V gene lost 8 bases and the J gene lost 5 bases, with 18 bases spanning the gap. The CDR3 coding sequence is TGTGCCAGCCACTTGGTCGCTCGGGGGGAGACCCAGTACTTC. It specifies CASHLVARGETQYF.

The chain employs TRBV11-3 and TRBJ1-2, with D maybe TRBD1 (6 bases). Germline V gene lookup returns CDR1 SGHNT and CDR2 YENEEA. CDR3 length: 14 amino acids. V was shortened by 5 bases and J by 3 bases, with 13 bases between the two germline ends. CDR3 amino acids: CASSTRTAYYGYTF. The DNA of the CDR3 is TGTGCCAGCAGCACCCGGACAGCCTACTATGGCTACACCTTC. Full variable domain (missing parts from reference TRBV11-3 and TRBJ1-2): EAGVVQSPRYKIIEKKQPVAFWCNPISGHNTLYWYLQNLGQGPELLIRYENEEAVDDSQLPKDRFSAERLKGVDSTLKIQPAELGDSAVYLCASSTRTAYYGYTFGSGTRLTVV.

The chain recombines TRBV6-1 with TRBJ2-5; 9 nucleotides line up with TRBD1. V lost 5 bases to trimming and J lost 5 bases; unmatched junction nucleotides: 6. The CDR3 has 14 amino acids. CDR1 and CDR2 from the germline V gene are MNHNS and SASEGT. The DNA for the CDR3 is TGTGCCAGCAGTATGGACAGGGGCGCCGAGACCCAGTACTTC. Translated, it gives CASSMDRGAETQYF.

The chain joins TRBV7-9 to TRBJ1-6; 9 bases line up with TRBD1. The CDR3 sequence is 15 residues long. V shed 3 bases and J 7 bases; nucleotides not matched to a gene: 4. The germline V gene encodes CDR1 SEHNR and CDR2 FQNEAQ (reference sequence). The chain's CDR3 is CASSLGQGVNSPLHF. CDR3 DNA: TGTGCCAGCAGCTTGGGACAGGGAGTAAATTCACCCCTCCACTTT. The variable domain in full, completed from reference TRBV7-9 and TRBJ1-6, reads DTGVSQNPRHKITKRGQNVTFRCDPISEHNRLYWYRQTLGQGPEFLTYFQNEAQLEKSRLLSDRFSAERPKGSFSTLEIQRTEQGDSAMYLCASSLGQGVNSPLHFGNGTRLTVT.

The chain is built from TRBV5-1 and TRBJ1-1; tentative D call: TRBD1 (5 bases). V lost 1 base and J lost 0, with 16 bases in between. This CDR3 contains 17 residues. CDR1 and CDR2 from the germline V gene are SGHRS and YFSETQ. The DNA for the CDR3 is TGCGCCAGCAGCTTGAGTAGGGGCCAAATCATGAACACTGAAGCTTTCTTT. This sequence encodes CASSLSRGQIMNTEAFF.

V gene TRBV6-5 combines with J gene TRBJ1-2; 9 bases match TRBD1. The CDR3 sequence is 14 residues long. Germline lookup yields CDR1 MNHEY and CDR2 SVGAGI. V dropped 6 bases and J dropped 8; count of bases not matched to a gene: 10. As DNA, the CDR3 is TGTGCCAGCAGGCCCCCGGGACAGGGATCCGGCTACACCTTC. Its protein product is CASRPPGQGSGYTF.